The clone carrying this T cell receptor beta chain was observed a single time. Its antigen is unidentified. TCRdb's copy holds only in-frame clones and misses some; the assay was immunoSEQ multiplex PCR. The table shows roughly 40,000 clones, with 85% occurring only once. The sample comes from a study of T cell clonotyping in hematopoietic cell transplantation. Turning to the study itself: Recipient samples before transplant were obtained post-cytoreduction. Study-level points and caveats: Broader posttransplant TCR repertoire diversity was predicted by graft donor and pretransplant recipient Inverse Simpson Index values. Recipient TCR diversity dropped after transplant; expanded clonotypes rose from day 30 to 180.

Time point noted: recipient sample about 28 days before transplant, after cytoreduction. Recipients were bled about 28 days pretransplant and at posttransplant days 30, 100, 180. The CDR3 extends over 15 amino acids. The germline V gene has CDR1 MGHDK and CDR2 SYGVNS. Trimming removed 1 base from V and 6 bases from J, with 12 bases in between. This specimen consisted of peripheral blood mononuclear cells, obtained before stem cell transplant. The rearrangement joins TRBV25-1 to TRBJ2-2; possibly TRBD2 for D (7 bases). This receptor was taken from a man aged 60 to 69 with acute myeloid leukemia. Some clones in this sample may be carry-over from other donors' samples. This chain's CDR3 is CASSELGGAAGELFF. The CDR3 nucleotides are TGTGCCAGCAGTGAATTAGGGGGGGCCGCCGGGGAGCTGTTTTTT.